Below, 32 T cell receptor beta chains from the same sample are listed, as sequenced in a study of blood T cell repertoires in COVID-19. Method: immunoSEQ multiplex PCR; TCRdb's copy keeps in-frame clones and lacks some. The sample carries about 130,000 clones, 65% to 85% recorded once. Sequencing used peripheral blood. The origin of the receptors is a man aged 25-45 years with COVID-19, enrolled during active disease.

The CDR3 bases are TGCGCCAGCAGCCCAGCAGGGCAGGGAGGTGAAAAACTGTTTTTT. It yields the protein CASSPAGQGGEKLFF. The chain has TRBV4-3 and TRBJ1-4; a weak D match, TRBD1 (5 bases). The CDR3 runs 15 residues. Germline V gene data show CDR1 as LGHNA and CDR2 as YSLEER. With 4 bases removed from V and 7 bases from J, the gap between germline ends came to 16 bases.

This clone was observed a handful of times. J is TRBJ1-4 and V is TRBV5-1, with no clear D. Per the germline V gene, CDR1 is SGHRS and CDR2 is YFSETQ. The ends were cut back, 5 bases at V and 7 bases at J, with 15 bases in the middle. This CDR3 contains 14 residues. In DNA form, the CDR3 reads TGCGCCAGCAGTCTTGGTCCTGACTCTGAAAAACTGTTTTTT. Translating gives CASSLGPDSEKLFF. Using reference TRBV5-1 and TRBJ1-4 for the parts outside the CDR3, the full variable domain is KAGVTQTPRYLIKTRGQQVTLSCSPISGHRSVSWYQQTPGQGLQFLFEYFSETQRNKGNFPGRFSGRQFSNSRSEMNVSTLELGDSALYLCASSLGPDSEKLFFGSGTQLSVL.

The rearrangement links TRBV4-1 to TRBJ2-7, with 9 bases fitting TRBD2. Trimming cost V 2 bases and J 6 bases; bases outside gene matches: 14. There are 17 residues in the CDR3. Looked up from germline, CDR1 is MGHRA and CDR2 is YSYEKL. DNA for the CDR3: TGCGCCAGCAGCCAAACTGATAGCGGGAGTCTTTCGCGCGAGCAGTACTTC. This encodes CASSQTDSGSLSREQYF.

CDR3 DNA: TGTGCCAGCAGCTTGGAGGAGAGGGTCAGCTACGAGCAGTACTTC. It is translated as CASSLEERVSYEQYF. V and J are TRBV5-5 and TRBJ2-7; perhaps TRBD2 as D (5 bases). Trimming shortened V by 0 bases and J by 3 bases, and 13 bases separated the two germline ends. The CDR3 totals 15 residues. Germline-derived CDR1 and CDR2 are SGHKS and YYEKEE (reference sequence).

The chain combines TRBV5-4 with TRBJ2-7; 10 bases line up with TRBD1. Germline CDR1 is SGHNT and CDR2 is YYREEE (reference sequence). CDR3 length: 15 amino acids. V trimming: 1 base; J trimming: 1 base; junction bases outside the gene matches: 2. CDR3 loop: CASSLRTGGSYEQYF. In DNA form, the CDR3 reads TGTGCCAGCAGCTTGAGGACAGGGGGTTCCTACGAGCAGTACTTC.

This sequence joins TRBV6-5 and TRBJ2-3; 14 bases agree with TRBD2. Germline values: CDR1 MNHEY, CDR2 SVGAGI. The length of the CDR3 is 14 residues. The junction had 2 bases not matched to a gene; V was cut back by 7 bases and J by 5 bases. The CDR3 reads CASTGLAGVDTQYF. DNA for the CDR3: TGTGCCAGCACGGGACTAGCGGGGGTAGATACGCAGTATTTT.

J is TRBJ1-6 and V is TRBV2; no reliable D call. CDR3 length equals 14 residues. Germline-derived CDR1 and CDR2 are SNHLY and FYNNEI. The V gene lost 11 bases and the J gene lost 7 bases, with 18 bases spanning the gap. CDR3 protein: CASEEAATNSPLHF. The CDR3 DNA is TGTGCCTCTGAGGAGGCAGCGACGAATTCACCCCTCCACTTT.

DNA for the CDR3: TGTGCCACCAGTGACCAGGGACTAGATCTTGGGGAGCTGTTTTTT. This codes for CATSDQGLDLGELFF. This rearrangement joins TRBV24-1 to TRBJ2-2; 8 bases fit TRBD2. V gave up 4 bases and J gave up 8 bases; unmatched junction bases: 8. The CDR3 is 15 residues long. In germline, CDR1 is KGHDR, CDR2 SFDVKD.

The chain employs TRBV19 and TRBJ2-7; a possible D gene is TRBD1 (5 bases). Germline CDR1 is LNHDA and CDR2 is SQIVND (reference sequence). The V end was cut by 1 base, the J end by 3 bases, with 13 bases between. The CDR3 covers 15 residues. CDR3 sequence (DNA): TGTGCCAGTAGTATAGCAGGAAGGGGCGGCTACGAGCAGTACTTC. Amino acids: CASSIAGRGGYEQYF. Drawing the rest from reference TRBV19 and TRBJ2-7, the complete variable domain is DGGITQSPKYLFRKEGQNVTLSCEQNLNHDAMYWYRQDPGQGLRLIYYSQIVNDFQKGDIAEGYSVSREKKESFPLTVTSAQKNPTAFYLCASSIAGRGGYEQYFGPGTRLTVT.

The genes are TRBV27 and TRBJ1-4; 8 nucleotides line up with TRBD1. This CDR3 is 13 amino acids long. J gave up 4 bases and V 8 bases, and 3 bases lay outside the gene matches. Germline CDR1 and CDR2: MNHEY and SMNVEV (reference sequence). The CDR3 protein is CASRDRGNEKLFF. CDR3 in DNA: TGTGCCAGCCGAGACAGGGGTAATGAAAAACTGTTTTTT.

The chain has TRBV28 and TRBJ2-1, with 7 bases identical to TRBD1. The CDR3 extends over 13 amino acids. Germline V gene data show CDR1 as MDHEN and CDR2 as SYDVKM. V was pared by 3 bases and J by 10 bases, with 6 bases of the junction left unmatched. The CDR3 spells CASSFYAGGEQFF. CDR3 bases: TGTGCCAGCAGTTTCTATGCAGGGGGAGAGCAGTTCTTC.

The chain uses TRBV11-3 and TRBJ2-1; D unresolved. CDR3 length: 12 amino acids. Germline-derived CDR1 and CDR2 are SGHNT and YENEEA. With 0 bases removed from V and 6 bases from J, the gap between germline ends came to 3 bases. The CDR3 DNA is TGTGCCAGCAGCTTAGACAGCAATGAGCAGTTCTTC. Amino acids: CASSLDSNEQFF. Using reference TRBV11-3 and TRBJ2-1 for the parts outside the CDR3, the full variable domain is EAGVVQSPRYKIIEKKQPVAFWCNPISGHNTLYWYLQNLGQGPELLIRYENEEAVDDSQLPKDRFSAERLKGVDSTLKIQPAELGDSAVYLCASSLDSNEQFFGPGTRLTVL.

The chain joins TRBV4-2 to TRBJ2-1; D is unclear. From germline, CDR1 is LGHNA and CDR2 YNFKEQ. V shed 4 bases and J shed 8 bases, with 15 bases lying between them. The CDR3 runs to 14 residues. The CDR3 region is CASSRASGLYEQFF. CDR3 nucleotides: TGTGCCAGCAGCCGGGCTTCCGGCCTTTATGAGCAGTTCTTC.

CDR3 DNA: TGTGCCAGCAGCCCCCGACTAGCGGGAGTTACCGGGGAGCTGTTTTTT. This codes for CASSPRLAGVTGELFF. V is TRBV7-3 and J is TRBJ2-2, with 12 positions matching TRBD2. Germline V CDR1 and CDR2: SGHTA, FQGTGA. CDR3 size: 16 residues. Trimming at V came to 5 bases and at J to 5 bases, leaving 6 bases not matched to a gene.

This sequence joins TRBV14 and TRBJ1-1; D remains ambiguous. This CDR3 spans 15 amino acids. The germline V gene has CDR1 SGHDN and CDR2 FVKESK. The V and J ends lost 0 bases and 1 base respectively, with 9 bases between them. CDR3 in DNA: TGTGCCAGCAGCCAAGATCAGGCACCGAACACTGAAGCTTTCTTT. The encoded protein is CASSQDQAPNTEAFF.

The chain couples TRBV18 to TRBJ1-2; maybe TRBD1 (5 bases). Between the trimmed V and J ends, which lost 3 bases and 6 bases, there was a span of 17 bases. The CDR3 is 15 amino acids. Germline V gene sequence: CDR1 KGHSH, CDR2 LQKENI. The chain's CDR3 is CASSPASGRADGYTF. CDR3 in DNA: TGTGCCAGCTCACCGGCGTCGGGCAGGGCGGATGGCTACACCTTC.

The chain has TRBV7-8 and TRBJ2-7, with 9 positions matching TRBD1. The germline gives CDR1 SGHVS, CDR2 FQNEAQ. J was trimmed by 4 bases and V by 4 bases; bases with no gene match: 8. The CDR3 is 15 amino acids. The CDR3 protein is CASSSSGTGTYEQYF. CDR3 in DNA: TGTGCCAGCAGCTCATCCGGGACAGGGACATACGAGCAGTACTTC.

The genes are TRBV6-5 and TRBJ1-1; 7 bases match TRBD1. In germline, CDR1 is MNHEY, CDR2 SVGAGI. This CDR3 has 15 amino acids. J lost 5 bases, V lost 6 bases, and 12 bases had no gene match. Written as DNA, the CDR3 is TGTGCCAGCAGGATACAGGGGCGAGGTGGTACTGAAGCTTTCTTT. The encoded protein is CASRIQGRGGTEAFF.

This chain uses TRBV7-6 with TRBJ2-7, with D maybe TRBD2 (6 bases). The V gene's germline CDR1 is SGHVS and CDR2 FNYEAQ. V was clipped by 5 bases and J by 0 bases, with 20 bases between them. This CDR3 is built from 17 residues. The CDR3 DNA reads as TGTGCCAGCAGCCCTAGATACCTTGGGCGGGACTCCTACGAGCAGTACTTC. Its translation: CASSPRYLGRDSYEQYF.

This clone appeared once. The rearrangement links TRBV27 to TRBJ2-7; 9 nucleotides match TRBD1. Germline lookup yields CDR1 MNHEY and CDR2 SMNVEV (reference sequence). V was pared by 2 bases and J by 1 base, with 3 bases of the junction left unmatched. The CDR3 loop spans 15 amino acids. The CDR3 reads CASSLKGQGSYEQYF. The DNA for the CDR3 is TGTGCCAGCAGTTTAAAGGGACAGGGATCCTACGAGCAGTACTTC.

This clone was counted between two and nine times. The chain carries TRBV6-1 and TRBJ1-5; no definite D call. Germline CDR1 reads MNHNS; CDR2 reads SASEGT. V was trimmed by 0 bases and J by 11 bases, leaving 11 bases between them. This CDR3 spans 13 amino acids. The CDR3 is CASSEARPLAQHF. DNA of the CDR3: TGTGCCAGCAGTGAAGCGCGGCCTTTGGCCCAGCATTTT.

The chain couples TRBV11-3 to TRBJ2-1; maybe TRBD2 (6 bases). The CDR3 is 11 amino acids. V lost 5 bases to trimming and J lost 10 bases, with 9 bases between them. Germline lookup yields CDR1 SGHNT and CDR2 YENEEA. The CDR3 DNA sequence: TGTGCCAGCAGCCCTGGGGGGGAGCAGTTCTTC. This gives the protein CASSPGGEQFF.

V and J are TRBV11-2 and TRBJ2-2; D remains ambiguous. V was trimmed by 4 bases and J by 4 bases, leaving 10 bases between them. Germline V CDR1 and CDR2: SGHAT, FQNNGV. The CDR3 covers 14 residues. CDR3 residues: CASSSGWPTGELFF. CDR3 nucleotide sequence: TGTGCCAGCAGCTCAGGCTGGCCCACCGGGGAGCTGTTTTTT.

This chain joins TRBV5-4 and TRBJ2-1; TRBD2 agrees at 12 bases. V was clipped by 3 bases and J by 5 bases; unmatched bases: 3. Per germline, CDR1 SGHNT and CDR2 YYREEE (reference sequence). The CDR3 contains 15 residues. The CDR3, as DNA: TGTGCCAGCAGCTCGTGGACTAGCGGGGACAATGAGCAGTTCTTC. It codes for CASSSWTSGDNEQFF.

The CDR3, as DNA: TGCAGCGTTGTGCCGGGTGGCCTTCTAGCCGAGCAGTACTTC. It is translated as CSVVPGGLLAEQYF. The chain carries TRBV29-1 and TRBJ2-7; D is perhaps TRBD2 (5 bases). Trimming removed 4 bases at V and 6 bases at J, with 19 bases between. CDR3 length: 14 amino acids. CDR1 is SQVTM and CDR2 is ANQGSEA in the germline V gene.

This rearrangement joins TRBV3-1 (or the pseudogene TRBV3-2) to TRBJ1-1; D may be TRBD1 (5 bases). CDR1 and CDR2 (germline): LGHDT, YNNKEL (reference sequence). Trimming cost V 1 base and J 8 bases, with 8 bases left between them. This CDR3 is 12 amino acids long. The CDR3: CASSQGNREAFF. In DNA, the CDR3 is TGTGCCAGCAGCCAAGGAAACAGGGAAGCTTTCTTT.

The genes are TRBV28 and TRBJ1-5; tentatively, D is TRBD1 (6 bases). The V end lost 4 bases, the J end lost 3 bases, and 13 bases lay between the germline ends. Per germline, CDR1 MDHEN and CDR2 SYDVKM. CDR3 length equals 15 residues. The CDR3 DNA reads TGTGCCAGCAGTTACCTGACAGGTTTCAATCAGCCCCAGCATTTT. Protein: CASSYLTGFNQPQHF.

CDR3 sequence (DNA): TGTGCCAGCAGTTTAACAGGGGGGGAGATGGATGAGCAGTTCTTC. It codes for CASSLTGGEMDEQFF. The chain uses TRBV27 and TRBJ2-1, with D maybe TRBD1 (8 bases). Trimming took 2 bases from V and 8 from J, leaving 16 bases between them. The CDR3 sequence is 15 residues long. Germline CDR1 reads MNHEY; CDR2 reads SMNVEV (reference sequence).

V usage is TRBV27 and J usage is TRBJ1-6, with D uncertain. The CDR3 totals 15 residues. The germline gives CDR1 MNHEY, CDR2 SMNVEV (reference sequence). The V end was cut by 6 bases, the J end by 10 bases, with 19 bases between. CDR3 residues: CASRNPGSVGSPLHF. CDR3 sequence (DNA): TGTGCCAGCAGAAATCCGGGATCTGTGGGATCACCCCTCCACTTT.

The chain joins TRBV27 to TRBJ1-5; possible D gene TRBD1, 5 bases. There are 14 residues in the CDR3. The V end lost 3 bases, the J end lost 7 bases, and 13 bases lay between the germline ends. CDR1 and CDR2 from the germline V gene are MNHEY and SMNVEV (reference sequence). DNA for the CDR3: TGTGCCAGCAGTTTTGCGGGGGGTGGCCAGCCCCAGCATTTT. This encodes CASSFAGGGQPQHF.

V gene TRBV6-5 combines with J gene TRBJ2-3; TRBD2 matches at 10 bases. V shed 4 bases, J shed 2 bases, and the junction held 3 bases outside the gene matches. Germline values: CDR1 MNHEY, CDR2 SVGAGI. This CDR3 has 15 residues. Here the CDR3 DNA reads TGTGCCAGCAGTTTGACTAGCGGGTACACAGATACGCAGTATTTT. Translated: CASSLTSGYTDTQYF.

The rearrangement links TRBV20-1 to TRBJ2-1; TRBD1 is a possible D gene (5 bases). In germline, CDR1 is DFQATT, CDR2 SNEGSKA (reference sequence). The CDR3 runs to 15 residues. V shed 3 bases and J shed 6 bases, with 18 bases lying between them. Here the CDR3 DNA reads TGCAGTGCTAGTGGACCGTGGGGCCCCGGCAATGAGCAGTTCTTC. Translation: CSASGPWGPGNEQFF.